This T cell receptor (beta chain) was found in a study of blood T cell repertoires in COVID-19. Study information: Acute-phase and convalescent COVID-19 samples originated in the United States, Italy and Spain. The cDNA or gDNA used as material had been derived from T cells, B-cell-depleted T cells, or PBMCs.

J lost 1 base, V lost 1 base, and 10 bases had no gene match. This CDR3 contains 17 residues. The V gene's germline CDR1 is SGHRS and CDR2 YFSETQ. Original processing notes: For nucleated cells, counts were estimated from reference gene primer amplification. Clones were sequenced by immunoSEQ multiplex PCR, and TCRdb holds only the in-frame ones, with some missing. The V and J calls and the clone size are those of that table, but D and trimming were determined from the DNA. The table has some 340,000 clones, 85% seen once. The sample taken for sequencing was peripheral blood. The receptor was derived from a woman aged 18-29 years with acute or convalescent COVID-19. V gene TRBV5-1 combines with J gene TRBJ2-5; 7 bases are shared with TRBD2. CDR3 in DNA: TGCGCCAGCAGCTTGTCGGGACTAAATGGCGCCCAAGAGACCCAGTACTTC. Its translation: CASSLSGLNGAQETQYF.